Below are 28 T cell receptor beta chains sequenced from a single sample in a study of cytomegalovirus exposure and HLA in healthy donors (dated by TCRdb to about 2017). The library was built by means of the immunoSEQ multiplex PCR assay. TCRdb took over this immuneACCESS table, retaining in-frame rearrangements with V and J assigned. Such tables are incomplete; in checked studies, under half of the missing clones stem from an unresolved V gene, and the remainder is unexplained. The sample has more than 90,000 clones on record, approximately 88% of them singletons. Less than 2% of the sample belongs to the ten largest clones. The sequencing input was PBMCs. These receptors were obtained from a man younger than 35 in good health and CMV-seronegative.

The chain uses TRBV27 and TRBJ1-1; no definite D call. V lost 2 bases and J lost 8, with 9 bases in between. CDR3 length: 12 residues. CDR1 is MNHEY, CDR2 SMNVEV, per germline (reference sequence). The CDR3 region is CASSLVGAEAFF. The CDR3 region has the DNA TGTGCCAGCAGTTTAGTGGGCGCCGAAGCTTTCTTT.

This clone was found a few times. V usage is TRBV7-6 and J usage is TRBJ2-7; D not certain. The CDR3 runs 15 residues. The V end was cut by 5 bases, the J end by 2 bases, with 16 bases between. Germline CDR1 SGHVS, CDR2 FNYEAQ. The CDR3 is CASSPQVNRPYEQYF. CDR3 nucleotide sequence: TGTGCCAGCAGCCCCCAGGTCAATAGACCCTACGAGCAGTACTTC. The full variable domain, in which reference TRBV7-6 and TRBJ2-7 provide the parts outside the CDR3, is GAGVSQSPRYKVTKRGQDVALRCDPISGHVSLYWYRQALGQGPEFLTYFNYEAQQDKSGLPNDRFSAERPEGSISTLTIQRTEQRDSAMYRCASSPQVNRPYEQYFGPGTRLTVT.

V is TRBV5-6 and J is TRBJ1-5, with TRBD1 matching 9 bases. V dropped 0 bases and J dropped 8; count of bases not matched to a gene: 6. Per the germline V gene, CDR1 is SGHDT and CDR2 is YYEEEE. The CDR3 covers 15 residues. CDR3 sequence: CASSLGDRVLEPQHF. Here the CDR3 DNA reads TGTGCCAGCAGCTTGGGGGACAGGGTGTTGGAGCCCCAGCATTTT.

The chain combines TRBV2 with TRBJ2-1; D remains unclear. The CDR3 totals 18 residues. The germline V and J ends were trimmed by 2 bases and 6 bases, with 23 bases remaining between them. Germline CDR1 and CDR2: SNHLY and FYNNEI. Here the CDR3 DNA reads TGTGCCAGCAGTGAACTACCCCCTATCCTACCCCAATTCAATGAGCAGTTCTTC. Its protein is CASSELPPILPQFNEQFF.

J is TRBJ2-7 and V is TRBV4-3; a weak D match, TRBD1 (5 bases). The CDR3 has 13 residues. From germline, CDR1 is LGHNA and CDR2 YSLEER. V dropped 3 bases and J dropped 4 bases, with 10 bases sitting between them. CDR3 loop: CASSHQPGYEQYF. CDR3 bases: TGCGCCAGCAGCCATCAGCCAGGGTACGAGCAGTACTTC.

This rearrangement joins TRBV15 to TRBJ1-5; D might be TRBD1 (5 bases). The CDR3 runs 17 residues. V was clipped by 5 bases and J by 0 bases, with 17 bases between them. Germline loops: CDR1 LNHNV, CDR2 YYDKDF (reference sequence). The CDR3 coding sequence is TGTGCCACCAGCGAGGCCCGGGGGGAATATAGCAATCAGCCCCAGCATTTT. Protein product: CATSEARGEYSNQPQHF. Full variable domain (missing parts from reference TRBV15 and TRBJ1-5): DAMVIQNPRYQVTQFGKPVTLSCSQTLNHNVMYWYQQKSSQAPKLLFHYYDKDFNNEADTPDNFQSRRPNTSFCFLDIRSPGLGDTAMYLCATSEARGEYSNQPQHFGDGTRLSIL.

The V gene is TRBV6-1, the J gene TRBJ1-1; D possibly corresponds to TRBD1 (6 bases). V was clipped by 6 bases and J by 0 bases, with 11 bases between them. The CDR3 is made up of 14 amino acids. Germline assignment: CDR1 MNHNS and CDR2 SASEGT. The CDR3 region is CASRQGTLNTEAFF. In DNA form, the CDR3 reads TGTGCCAGCAGACAGGGTACCCTGAACACTGAAGCTTTCTTT.

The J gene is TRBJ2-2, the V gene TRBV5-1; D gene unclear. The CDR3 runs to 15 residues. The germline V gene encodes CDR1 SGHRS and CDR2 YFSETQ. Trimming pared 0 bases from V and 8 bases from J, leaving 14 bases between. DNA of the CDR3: TGCGCCAGCAGCTTGGTTTATTTCGGCAGGGGGGAGCTGTTTTTT. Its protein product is CASSLVYFGRGELFF.

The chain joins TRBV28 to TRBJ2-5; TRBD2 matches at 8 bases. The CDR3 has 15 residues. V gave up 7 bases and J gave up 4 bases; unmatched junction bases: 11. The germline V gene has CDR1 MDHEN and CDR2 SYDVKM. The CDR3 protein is CASTKAGAKVETQYF. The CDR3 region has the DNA TGTGCCAGCACAAAAGCGGGAGCTAAGGTAGAGACCCAGTACTTC.

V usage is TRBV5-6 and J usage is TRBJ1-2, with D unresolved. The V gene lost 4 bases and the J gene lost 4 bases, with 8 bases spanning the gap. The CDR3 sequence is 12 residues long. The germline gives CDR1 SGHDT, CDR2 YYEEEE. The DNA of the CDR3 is TGTGCCAGCAGCGGCCATGGCTATGGCTACACCTTC. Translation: CASSGHGYGYTF.

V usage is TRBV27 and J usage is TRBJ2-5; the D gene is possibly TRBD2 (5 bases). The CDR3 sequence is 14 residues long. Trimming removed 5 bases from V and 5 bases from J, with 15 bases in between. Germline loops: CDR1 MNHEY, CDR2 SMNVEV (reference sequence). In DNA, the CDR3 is TGTGCCAGCAGTCCCTGGGGAGTTCTGGAGACCCAGTACTTC. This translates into CASSPWGVLETQYF.

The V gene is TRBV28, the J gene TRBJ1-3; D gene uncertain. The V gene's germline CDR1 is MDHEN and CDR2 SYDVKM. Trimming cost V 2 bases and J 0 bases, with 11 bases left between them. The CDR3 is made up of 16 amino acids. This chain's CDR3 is CASSLAGLSSGNTIYF. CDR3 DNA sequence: TGTGCCAGCAGTTTAGCTGGACTGAGCTCTGGAAACACCATATATTTT.

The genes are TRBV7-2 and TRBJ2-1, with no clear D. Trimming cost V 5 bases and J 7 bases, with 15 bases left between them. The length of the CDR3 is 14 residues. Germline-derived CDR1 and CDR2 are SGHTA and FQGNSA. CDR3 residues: CASSGPMNSNEQFF. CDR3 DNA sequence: TGTGCCAGCAGCGGGCCCATGAACAGTAATGAGCAGTTCTTC.

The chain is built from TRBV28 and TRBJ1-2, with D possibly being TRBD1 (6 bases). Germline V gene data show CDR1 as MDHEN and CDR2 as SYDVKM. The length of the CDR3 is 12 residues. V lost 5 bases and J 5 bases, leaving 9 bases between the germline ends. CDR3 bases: TGTGCCAGCAGTGGCCAGGGGTATGGCTACACCTTC. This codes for CASSGQGYGYTF.

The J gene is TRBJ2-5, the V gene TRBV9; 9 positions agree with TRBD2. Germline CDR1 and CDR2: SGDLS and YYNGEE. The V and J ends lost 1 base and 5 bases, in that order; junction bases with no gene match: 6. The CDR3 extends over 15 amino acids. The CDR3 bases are TGTGCCAGCAGCGTATGGTCTAGCGGGGATGAGACCCAGTACTTC. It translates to CASSVWSSGDETQYF.

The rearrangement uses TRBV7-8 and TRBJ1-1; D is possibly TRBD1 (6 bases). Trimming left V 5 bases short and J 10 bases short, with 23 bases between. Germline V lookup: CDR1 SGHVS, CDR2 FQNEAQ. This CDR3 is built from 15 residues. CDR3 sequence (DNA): TGTGCCAGCAGCGCCCGTGGTGATACCAGGGGAACAGCTTTCTTT. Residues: CASSARGDTRGTAFF.

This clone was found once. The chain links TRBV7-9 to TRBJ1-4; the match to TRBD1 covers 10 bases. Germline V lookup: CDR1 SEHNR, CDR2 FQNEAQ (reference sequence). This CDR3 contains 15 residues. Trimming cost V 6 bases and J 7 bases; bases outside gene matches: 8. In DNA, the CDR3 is TGTGCCAGCAGTATAATGACAGGGGGCCGTGAAAAACTGTTTTTT. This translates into CASSIMTGGREKLFF.

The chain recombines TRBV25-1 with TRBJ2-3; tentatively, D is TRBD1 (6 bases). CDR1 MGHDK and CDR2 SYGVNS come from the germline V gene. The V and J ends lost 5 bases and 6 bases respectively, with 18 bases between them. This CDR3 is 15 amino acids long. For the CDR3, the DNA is TGTGCCAGCAGTAATCCAGGGGCCCGTCTGGATACGCAGTATTTT. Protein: CASSNPGARLDTQYF.

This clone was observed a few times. CDR3 sequence reads: CASSLTHSSNQPQHF. The CDR3 nucleotides read TGTGCCAGCAGCTTAACCCACAGCTCCAATCAGCCCCAGCATTTT. The chain couples TRBV7-2 to TRBJ1-5; D is undetermined. Germline V gene data show CDR1 as SGHTA and CDR2 as FQGNSA. V was clipped by 2 bases and J by 3 bases, with 11 bases between them. The length of the CDR3 is 15 residues.

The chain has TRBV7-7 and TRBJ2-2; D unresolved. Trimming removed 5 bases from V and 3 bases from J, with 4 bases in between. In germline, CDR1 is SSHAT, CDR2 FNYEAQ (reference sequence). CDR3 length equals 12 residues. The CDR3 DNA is TGTGCCAGCAGCCGCGACACCGGGGAGCTGTTTTTT. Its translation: CASSRDTGELFF. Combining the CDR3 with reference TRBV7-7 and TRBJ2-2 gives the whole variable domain GAGVSQSPRYKVTKRGQDVTLRCDPISSHATLYWYQQALGQGPEFLTYFNYEAQPDKSGLPSDRFSAERPEGSISTLTIQRTEQRDSAMYRCASSRDTGELFFGEGSRLTVL.

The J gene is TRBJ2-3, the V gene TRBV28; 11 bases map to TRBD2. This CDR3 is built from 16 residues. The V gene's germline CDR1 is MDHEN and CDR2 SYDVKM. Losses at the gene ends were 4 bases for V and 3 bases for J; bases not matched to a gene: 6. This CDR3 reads CASSYEGLAETDTQYF. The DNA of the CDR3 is TGTGCCAGCAGTTACGAGGGACTAGCGGAAACAGATACGCAGTATTTT.

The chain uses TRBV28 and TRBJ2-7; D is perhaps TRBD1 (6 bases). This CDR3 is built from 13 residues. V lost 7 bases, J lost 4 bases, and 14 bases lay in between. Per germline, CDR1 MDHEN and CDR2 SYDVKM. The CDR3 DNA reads TGTGCCAGCATATCCAGGGGACAATACGAGCAGTACTTC. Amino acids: CASISRGQYEQYF. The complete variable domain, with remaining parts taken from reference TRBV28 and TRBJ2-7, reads DVKVTQSSRYLVKRTGEKVFLECVQDMDHENMFWYRQDPGLGLRLIYFSYDVKMKEKGDIPEGYSVSREKKERFSLILESASTNQTSMYLCASISRGQYEQYFGPGTRLTVT.

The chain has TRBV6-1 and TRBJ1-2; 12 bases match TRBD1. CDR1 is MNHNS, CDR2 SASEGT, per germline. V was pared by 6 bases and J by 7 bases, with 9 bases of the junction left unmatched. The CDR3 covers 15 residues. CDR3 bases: TGTGCCAGCAGGGAACCGGGACAGGGGGCGCTTGGCTACACCTTC. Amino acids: CASREPGQGALGYTF.

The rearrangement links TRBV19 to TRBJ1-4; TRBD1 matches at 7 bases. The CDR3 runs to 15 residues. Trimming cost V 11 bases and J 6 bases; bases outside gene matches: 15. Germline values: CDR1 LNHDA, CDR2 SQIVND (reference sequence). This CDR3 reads CASTPYRGDDEKLFF. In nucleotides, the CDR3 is TGTGCCTCGACTCCCTACAGGGGCGATGATGAAAAACTGTTTTTT.

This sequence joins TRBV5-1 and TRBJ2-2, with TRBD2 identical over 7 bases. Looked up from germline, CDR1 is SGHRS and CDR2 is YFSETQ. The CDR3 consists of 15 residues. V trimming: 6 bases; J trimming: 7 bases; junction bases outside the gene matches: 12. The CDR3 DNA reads TGCGCCAGCATGGAGCGGGGACGGCTGAACGGGGAGCTGTTTTTT. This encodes CASMERGRLNGELFF.

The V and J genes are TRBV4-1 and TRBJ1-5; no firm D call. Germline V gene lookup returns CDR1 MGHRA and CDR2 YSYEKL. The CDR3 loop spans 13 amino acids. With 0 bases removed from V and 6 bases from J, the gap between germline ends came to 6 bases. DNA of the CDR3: TGCGCCAGCAGCCAAGATGTCATTCAGCCCCAGCATTTT. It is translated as CASSQDVIQPQHF.

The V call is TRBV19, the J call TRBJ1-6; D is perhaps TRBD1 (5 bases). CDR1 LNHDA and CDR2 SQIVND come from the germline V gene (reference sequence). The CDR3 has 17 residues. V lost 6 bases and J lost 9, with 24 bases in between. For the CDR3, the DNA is TGTGCCAGTAGAAACCTCCGGGGAGGGGTAGCGTTTTCACCCCTCCACTTT. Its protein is CASRNLRGGVAFSPLHF.

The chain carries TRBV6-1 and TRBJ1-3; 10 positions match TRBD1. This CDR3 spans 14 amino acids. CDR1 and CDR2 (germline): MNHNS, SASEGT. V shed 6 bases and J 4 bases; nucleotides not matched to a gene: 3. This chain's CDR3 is CASRGTGEGNTIYF. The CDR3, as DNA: TGTGCCAGCAGAGGGACAGGGGAGGGAAACACCATATATTTT.